This is a list of T cell receptor beta chains from one sample in a study of blood T cell repertoires in COVID-19. Libraries were prepared by immunoSEQ multiplex PCR; TCRdb keeps only in-frame clonotypes and omits some of them. The sample records 90,000 to 110,000 clones, over 60% being singletons. The specimen sequenced was peripheral blood. Every receptor here comes from a human donor in a cohort sampled during active or convalescent COVID-19. CDR3s include the opening cysteine and the closing phenylalanine or tryptophan. A D gene is named only where the DNA matches it firmly. Not every row has a clone size; where given, it reads once, few, many or a size class.

size	V	D	J	CDR3	DNA
NA	TRBV28	NA	TRBJ2-3	CASSLVTTPDTQYF	TGTGCCAGCAGTTTGGTTACTACTCCAGATACGCAGTATTTT
NA	TRBV28	TRBD2	TRBJ2-5	CASRGGLAGGSLEETQYF	TGTGCCAGTCGGGGGGGACTAGCGGGAGGTAGTTTAGAAGAGACCCAGTACTTC
NA	TRBV14	NA	TRBJ2-7	CASSRQGGRNNYEQYF	TGTGCCAGCAGCCGCCAGGGGGGACGGAACAACTACGAGCAGTACTTC
NA	TRBV18	NA	TRBJ2-3	CASSPQQTDTQYF	TGTGCCAGCTCACCACAACAGACAGATACGCAGTATTTT
NA	TRBV11-2	TRBD2	TRBJ2-3	CASSLNSGAHGDTQYF	TGTGCCAGCAGCTTAAATAGCGGGGCCCATGGAGATACGCAGTATTTT
NA	TRBV6-1	NA	TRBJ1-5	CASSDSAGSSKNQPQHF	TGTGCCAGCAGTGATAGTGCGGGAAGTTCAAAGAATCAGCCCCAGCATTTT
NA	TRBV28	TRBD2	TRBJ2-7	CASKLYPTSGYEQYF	TGTGCCAGCAAGCTATATCCGACTAGCGGGTACGAGCAGTACTTC
few	TRBV5-6	NA	TRBJ2-3	CASSPVGGTDTQYF	TGTGCCAGCAGCCCGGTGGGCGGCACAGATACGCAGTATTTT
NA	TRBV7-2	NA	TRBJ2-3	CASSFVGTDTQYF	TGTGCCAGCAGCTTTGTCGGGACAGATACGCAGTATTTT
NA	TRBV6-5	NA	TRBJ2-7	CASSGDYEQYF	TGTGCCAGCAGCGGGGACTACGAGCAGTACTTC
NA	TRBV4-3	NA	TRBJ2-1	CASSRDVYNEQFF	TGCGCCAGCAGCCGAGACGTCTACAATGAGCAGTTCTTC
NA	TRBV29-1	NA	TRBJ2-7	CSARAAGEQYF	TGCAGCGCACGGGCTGCGGGCGAGCAGTACTTC
NA	TRBV12-3/TRBV12-4	NA	TRBJ2-1	CASSLGPPGQFF	TGTGCCAGCAGTTTGGGGCCCCCTGGGCAGTTCTTC
NA	TRBV5-1	NA	TRBJ1-2	CASTRASGGANYGYTF	TGCGCCAGCACCCGAGCATCAGGAGGCGCTAACTATGGCTACACCTTC
NA	TRBV28	NA	TRBJ2-7	CASSLPFGSHYEQYF	TGTGCCAGCAGTTTACCCTTCGGGAGTCACTACGAGCAGTACTTC
NA	TRBV7-9	NA	TRBJ2-1	CASSFPGPSYNEQFF	TGTGCCAGCAGCTTCCCAGGGCCCTCCTACAATGAGCAGTTCTTC
NA	TRBV27	TRBD2	TRBJ2-5	CASSLSRGGARETQYF	TGTGCCAGCAGTTTATCGCGGGGGGGGGCACGAGAGACCCAGTACTTC
once	TRBV6-5	NA	TRBJ2-7	CASRGTGTRSYEQYF	TGTGCCAGCAGGGGCACCGGGACACGTTCCTACGAGCAGTACTTC
NA	TRBV28	NA	TRBJ1-4	CASSRRGFPYF	TGTGCCAGCAGTCGGCGGGGTTTCCCCTATTTT
NA	TRBV9	NA	TRBJ1-1	CASSVVGANTEAFF	TGTGCCAGCAGCGTAGTGGGGGCGAACACTGAAGCTTTCTTT
NA	TRBV6-2/TRBV6-3	NA	TRBJ1-1	CASSYPRGGSITEAFF	TGTGCCAGCAGTTACCCGAGGGGGGGTTCGATCACTGAAGCTTTCTTT
NA	TRBV5-6	NA	TRBJ2-3	CASSSVDTQYF	TGTGCCAGCAGCTCAGTAGATACGCAGTATTTT
NA	TRBV10-3	NA	TRBJ2-1	CAIRGGYTDYNEQFF	TGTGCCATCCGAGGTGGCTATACCGATTACAATGAGCAGTTCTTC
NA	TRBV5-5	NA	TRBJ2-5	CASSLDPGATQYF	TGTGCCAGCAGCTTGGATCCAGGCGCGACCCAGTACTTC
NA	TRBV2	NA	TRBJ2-5	CASSVRETQYF	TGTGCCAGCAGTGTGAGAGAGACCCAGTACTTC
NA	TRBV21-1	NA	TRBJ1-1	CASSSRGQGRKDTEAFF	TGTGCCAGCAGCTCAAGGGGGCAGGGAAGGAAGGACACTGAAGCTTTCTTT
few	TRBV14	TRBD2	TRBJ2-1	CASSQNRLAGIPNEQFF	TGTGCCAGCAGCCAAAACCGACTAGCGGGGATACCCAATGAGCAGTTCTTC
NA	TRBV18	NA	TRBJ1-1	CASSPPNRMNTEAFF	TGTGCCAGCTCACCACCGAACAGAATGAACACTGAAGCTTTCTTT
NA	TRBV29-1	TRBD1	TRBJ1-2	CSVEDRVDRGDYGYTF	TGCAGCGTTGAAGATAGGGTCGACAGGGGTGACTATGGCTACACCTTC
once	TRBV5-1	NA	TRBJ2-6	CASSKEGAGANVLTF	TGCGCCAGCAGCAAGGAGGGAGCTGGGGCCAACGTCCTGACTTTC
NA	TRBV21-1	NA	TRBJ2-5	CASSLPGKSGETQYF	TGTGCCAGTAGCCTCCCGGGGAAGTCCGGGGAGACCCAGTACTTC
NA	TRBV14	NA	TRBJ2-2	CASSQLTTNTGELFF	TGTGCCAGCAGCCAACTTACAACGAACACCGGGGAGCTGTTTTTT
NA	TRBV19	NA	TRBJ1-1	CASSIGWSTEAFF	TGTGCCAGTAGTATTGGATGGAGCACTGAAGCTTTCTTT
NA	TRBV18	NA	TRBJ2-3	CASSPGRVGDTQYF	TGTGCCAGCTCACCGGGCAGAGTCGGAGATACGCAGTATTTT
NA	TRBV29-1	TRBD1	TRBJ1-1	CSVAPGRGLTEAFF	TGCAGCGTGGCTCCGGGCAGGGGGCTGACTGAAGCTTTCTTT
NA	TRBV5-4	NA	TRBJ2-2	CASSLRSSWSTGELFF	TGTGCCAGCAGCTTGAGGTCCTCTTGGAGCACCGGGGAGCTGTTTTTT
NA	TRBV7-9	TRBD1	TRBJ1-4	CASSSHRGMGEKLFF	TGTGCCAGCAGCAGCCACAGGGGTATGGGAGAAAAACTGTTTTTT
NA	TRBV5-1	TRBD2	TRBJ2-5	CASSKLAGEQETQYF	TGCGCCAGCAGCAAACTAGCGGGGGAGCAAGAGACCCAGTACTTC
NA	TRBV12-3/TRBV12-4	TRBD2	TRBJ2-1	CASAGLTYNEQFF	TGTGCCAGCGCGGGACTAACTTACAATGAGCAGTTCTTC
once	TRBV27	NA	TRBJ1-2	CASRREIGHYGYTF	TGTGCCAGCAGACGCGAGATCGGACATTATGGCTACACCTTC
NA	TRBV18	TRBD1	TRBJ1-2	CASSEDRDDYGYTF	TGTGCCAGCTCAGAGGACAGGGACGACTATGGCTACACCTTC
NA	TRBV24-1	TRBD1	TRBJ2-7	CATSDSGTGGYEQYF	TGTGCCACCAGTGATTCGGGGACAGGGGGCTACGAGCAGTACTTC
NA	TRBV5-6	NA	TRBJ1-2	CASSRKTANYGYTF	TGTGCCAGCAGTCGTAAGACAGCTAACTATGGCTACACCTTC
NA	TRBV6-2/TRBV6-3	NA	TRBJ2-1	CASSYSWGFYNEQFF	TGTGCCAGCAGTTACTCGTGGGGCTTCTACAATGAGCAGTTCTTC
NA	TRBV7-3	TRBD2	TRBJ2-3	CASSQGLATDTQYF	TGTGCCAGCAGCCAGGGACTAGCGACAGATACGCAGTATTTT
NA	TRBV19	TRBD1	TRBJ2-7	CASSETGGPYEQYF	TGTGCCAGTAGTGAGACAGGGGGCCCCTACGAGCAGTACTTC
NA	TRBV25-1	NA	TRBJ2-5	CASSGRRQGLEETQYF	TGTGCCAGCAGTGGCCGACGACAGGGACTCGAAGAGACCCAGTACTTC
NA	TRBV2	NA	TRBJ1-5	CASQGSTAYSNQPQHF	TGTGCCAGCCAAGGGTCGACAGCCTATAGCAATCAGCCCCAGCATTTT
NA	TRBV4-1	NA	TRBJ1-4	CASSQVAGIQGTNEKLFF	TGCGCCAGCAGCCAAGTTGCGGGGATTCAGGGCACTAATGAAAAACTGTTTTTT
NA	TRBV15	TRBD2	TRBJ2-3	CATSRGSGGAVDTQYF	TGTGCCACCAGCAGAGGAAGCGGGGGGGCCGTAGATACGCAGTATTTT
NA	TRBV5-1	TRBD2	TRBJ2-1	CASSLVVGLAGGISDEQFF	TGCGCCAGCAGCTTGGTAGTAGGACTAGCGGGGGGAATAAGCGATGAGCAGTTCTTC
NA	TRBV18	NA	TRBJ2-3	CASSRTTSTDTQYF	TGTGCCAGCTCAAGGACAACAAGCACAGATACGCAGTATTTT
once	TRBV28	TRBD1	TRBJ1-5	CASMRLDRASSNQPQHF	TGTGCCAGCATGAGGTTGGACAGGGCAAGTAGCAATCAGCCCCAGCATTTT
NA	TRBV12-2	NA	TRBJ2-3	CASRLGLAGAPAIPDTQYF	TGTGCAAGTCGCCTGGGACTAGCGGGAGCCCCAGCGATCCCAGATACGCAGTATTTT